A single sample is the source of the 30 T cell receptor beta chains below, sequenced in a study of identifying expanded T cells in peripheral blood. The method was immunoSEQ multiplex PCR; TCRdb's version includes in-frame clones alone and lacks a portion of them. The profile covers about 110,000 clones, with 88% appearing a single time and 7% to 9% taken by the ten largest. The sample taken for sequencing was blood. These receptors were obtained from a person between 18 and 75 years old in good health.

This clone appeared once. This chain joins TRBV28 and TRBJ2-1; D possibly corresponds to TRBD1 (6 bases). CDR3 size: 14 residues. CDR1 MDHEN and CDR2 SYDVKM come from the germline V gene. The V end was cut by 6 bases, the J end by 5 bases, with 14 bases between. CDR3: CASRGASFNNEQFF. For the CDR3, the DNA is TGTGCCAGCAGGGGGGCCTCTTTCAACAATGAGCAGTTCTTC.

The CDR3 loop is CASSQVNLVVTEKLFF. DNA of the CDR3: TGCGCCAGCAGCCAAGTTAATTTGGTGGTCACCGAAAAACTGTTTTTT. The chain combines TRBV4-1 with TRBJ1-4; D is uncertain. V gave up 1 base and J gave up 8 bases, with 17 bases separating them. CDR1 is MGHRA and CDR2 is YSYEKL in the germline V gene. This CDR3 has 16 residues.

This chain uses TRBV5-3 with TRBJ1-2; no clear D gene. TRBV5-3 is classed as an ORF, of uncertain function. The CDR3 loop spans 13 amino acids. The V gene lost 4 bases and the J gene lost 6 bases, with 13 bases spanning the gap. The CDR3 region has the DNA TGTGCCAGAAGCCCTAGACGGTACGATGGCTACACCTTC. Its protein product is CARSPRRYDGYTF.

The V gene is TRBV7-3, the J gene TRBJ1-1; 8 bases match TRBD1. This CDR3 has 16 amino acids. The V segment lost 3 bases and the J segment 0 bases; nucleotides outside the gene matches: 6. Germline V lookup: CDR1 SGHTA, CDR2 FQGTGA. As DNA, the CDR3 is TGTGCCAGCAGCTTCGTGGCAGGGGGCTTGAACACTGAAGCTTTCTTT. It is translated as CASSFVAGGLNTEAFF.

V is TRBV27 and J is TRBJ2-4; 7 bases are shared with TRBD1. CDR1 MNHEY and CDR2 SMNVEV come from the germline V gene (reference sequence). This CDR3 comprises 15 residues. V dropped 3 bases and J dropped 8; count of bases not matched to a gene: 10. CDR3 nucleotide sequence: TGTGCCAGCAGTTTTCGGCCGGACAGGTCGTACATTCAGTACTTC. Translated, it gives CASSFRPDRSYIQYF.

CDR3 sequence: CASSGHRGYEQYF. The CDR3 DNA follows: TGTGCCAGCAGTGGGCACAGGGGCTACGAGCAGTACTTC. The chain links TRBV6-5 to TRBJ2-7; the match to TRBD1 covers 7 bases. Germline CDR1 MNHEY, CDR2 SVGAGI. This CDR3 region has 13 residues. Losses at the gene ends were 5 bases for V and 3 bases for J; bases not matched to a gene: 4.

The gene calls are TRBV7-9 and TRBJ2-1; TRBD1 agrees at 7 bases. Unmatched junction bases numbered 6, after V lost 1 base and J lost 6 bases. Germline lookup yields CDR1 SEHNR and CDR2 FQNEAQ (reference sequence). This CDR3 is 15 amino acids long. The CDR3 DNA sequence: TGTGCCAGCAGCTTAGGACAGGGAGCTTTCAATGAGCAGTTCTTC. Its translation: CASSLGQGAFNEQFF.

The CDR3 reads CASSQGGTSGMAGTDTQYF. CDR3 nucleotides: TGCGCCAGCAGCCAGGGTGGGACTAGCGGGATGGCAGGTACAGATACGCAGTATTTT. The gene calls are TRBV4-1 and TRBJ2-3, with TRBD2 identical over 13 bases. CDR3 size: 19 residues. From germline, CDR1 is MGHRA and CDR2 YSYEKL. J lost 3 bases, V lost 3 bases, and 12 bases had no gene match.

The J gene is TRBJ2-5, the V gene TRBV2; D call uncertain. CDR3 length equals 11 residues. Germline CDR1 reads SNHLY; CDR2 reads FYNNEI. Trimming removed 2 bases from V and 5 bases from J, with 3 bases in between. The CDR3 sequence: CASSEPETQYF. The CDR3 bases are TGTGCCAGCAGTGAACCGGAGACCCAGTACTTC.

Comment on this clone: At one end, the junction sequence differs from germline, possibly due to a read error. The V and J genes are TRBV2 and TRBJ2-5, with TRBD1 matching over 7 bases. From germline, CDR1 is SNHLY and CDR2 FYNNEI. The CDR3 sequence is 12 residues long. CDR3 DNA sequence: TGTGCCAGCAGTGAAGCGCAGGGGACAGAGGACTTC. This gives the protein CASSEAQGTEDF.

The rearrangement links TRBV5-8 to TRBJ2-6, with a tentative D call TRBD1 (5 bases). In germline, CDR1 is SGHTS, CDR2 YDEGEE. V was pared by 2 bases and J by 0 bases, with 15 bases between. This CDR3 has 18 residues. The CDR3 is CASSLGRRASSGANVLTF. CDR3 coding DNA: TGTGCCAGCAGCTTAGGGCGCAGGGCTAGCTCTGGGGCCAACGTCCTGACTTTC.

J is TRBJ2-2 and V is TRBV2; no firm D call. V shed 4 bases and J shed 0 bases, with 6 bases lying between them. Germline assignment: CDR1 SNHLY and CDR2 FYNNEI. CDR3 length equals 14 residues. As DNA, the CDR3 is TGTGCCAGCAGTGTGAACACGAACACCGGGGAGCTGTTTTTT. Translated, it gives CASSVNTNTGELFF.

V usage is TRBV2 and J usage is TRBJ2-5; TRBD2 might be the D (6 bases). In germline, CDR1 is SNHLY, CDR2 FYNNEI. The CDR3 runs 11 residues. Trimming stripped 8 bases from V and 4 bases from J, with 8 bases between. The DNA of the CDR3 is TGTGCCAGCCGGGGGTCAGAGACCCAGTACTTC. Translation gives CASRGSETQYF.

The chain links TRBV7-2 to TRBJ2-3; D is ambiguous. With 5 bases removed from V and 2 bases from J, the gap between germline ends came to 11 bases. Germline assignment: CDR1 SGHTA and CDR2 FQGNSA. The CDR3 is made up of 14 amino acids. The CDR3 DNA follows: TGTGCCAGCAGCCTCCTCTTGCCCACAGATACGCAGTATTTT. This gives the protein CASSLLLPTDTQYF.

This clone was detected once. The chain joins TRBV5-1 to TRBJ1-5; no definite D call. The CDR3 has 13 residues. V was trimmed by 1 base and J by 4 bases, leaving 6 bases between them. CDR1 is SGHRS, CDR2 YFSETQ, per germline. The CDR3 DNA reads as TGCGCCAGCAGCTTGTACGGGAATCAGCCCCAGCATTTT. It codes for CASSLYGNQPQHF.

This chain connects TRBV2 to TRBJ2-5; TRBD1 matches 7 bases. The CDR3 is 13 residues long. Germline V CDR1 and CDR2: SNHLY, FYNNEI. After removal of 5 bases from V and 3 bases from J, the junction contained 3 bases not matched to a gene. The CDR3 region is CASSSDREETQYF. The CDR3 DNA reads TGTGCCAGCAGTTCAGACAGGGAAGAGACCCAGTACTTC.

The V and J genes are TRBV5-4 and TRBJ1-1; 8 positions agree with TRBD1. V trimming: 4 bases; J trimming: 11 bases; junction bases outside the gene matches: 10. This CDR3 is built from 13 residues. CDR1 and CDR2 from the germline V gene are SGHNT and YYREEE (reference sequence). CDR3 coding DNA: TGTGCCAGCAGCCTACAGGGGGTGCTAAACGCTTTCTTT. It is translated as CASSLQGVLNAFF.

This chain links TRBV4-2 with TRBJ2-1; 12 bases map to TRBD2. This CDR3 is 23 amino acids long. The germline V gene has CDR1 LGHNA and CDR2 YNFKEQ. V was clipped by 2 bases and J by 7 bases; unmatched bases: 27. For the CDR3, the DNA is TGTGCCAGCAGCCAACCCATTAGTAGACTAGCGGGGGCTGAACTTTCCCCGGTTAATGAGCAGTTCTTC. Amino acids: CASSQPISRLAGAELSPVNEQFF.

V is TRBV19 and J is TRBJ1-6; maybe TRBD1 (5 bases). The CDR3 consists of 14 residues. Germline loops: CDR1 LNHDA, CDR2 SQIVND (reference sequence). V lost 5 bases, J lost 4 bases, and 9 bases lay in between. The CDR3 protein is CASSLGVYNSPLHF. The CDR3 DNA follows: TGTGCCAGTAGTCTGGGGGTATATAATTCACCCCTCCACTTT.

The rearrangement links TRBV6-1 to TRBJ2-1, with 9 bases identical to TRBD1. Germline assignment: CDR1 MNHNS and CDR2 SASEGT. The CDR3 runs to 15 residues. Germline trimming cut 7 bases from V and 2 bases from J; bases unmatched to any gene: 6. The CDR3 spells CASTRGTGTYNEQFF. DNA for the CDR3: TGTGCCAGCACGCGAGGGACAGGGACCTACAATGAGCAGTTCTTC.

The genes are TRBV7-3 and TRBJ2-2, with TRBD1 matching over 9 bases. J gave up 8 bases and V 5 bases, and 6 bases lay outside the gene matches. Germline lookup yields CDR1 SGHTA and CDR2 FQGTGA. There are 14 residues in the CDR3. The CDR3 region has the DNA TGTGCCAGCAGCACGGGACAGGGTTTTGGGGAGCTGTTTTTT. Its translation is CASSTGQGFGELFF.

Only one count was recorded for this clone. V usage is TRBV7-2 and J usage is TRBJ2-1; D possibly corresponds to TRBD1 (5 bases). CDR1 is SGHTA, CDR2 FQGNSA, per germline. The CDR3 spans 12 residues. Trimming shortened V by 4 bases and J by 10 bases, and 11 bases separated the two germline ends. The CDR3 region is CASSSGSREQFF. CDR3 in DNA: TGTGCCAGCAGCTCAGGGTCTAGAGAGCAGTTCTTC. The full variable domain, in which reference TRBV7-2 and TRBJ2-1 provide the parts outside the CDR3, is GAGVSQSPSNKVTEKGKDVELRCDPISGHTALYWYRQSLGQGLEFLIYFQGNSAPDKSGLPSDRFSAERTGGSVSTLTIQRTQQEDSAVYLCASSSGSREQFFGPGTRLTVL.

This rearrangement joins TRBV30 to TRBJ1-2; D remains ambiguous. The ends were cut back, 4 bases at V and 5 bases at J, with 11 bases in the middle. The germline V gene has CDR1 GTSNPN and CDR2 SVGIG (reference sequence). This CDR3 has 12 amino acids. Here the CDR3 DNA reads TGTGCCTGGATTCCGGACCATTATGGCTACACCTTC. This sequence encodes CAWIPDHYGYTF.

The V and J genes are TRBV6-6 and TRBJ2-7; possibly TRBD2 for D (5 bases). The V end lost 5 bases, the J end lost 6 bases, and 8 bases lay between the germline ends. Germline CDR1 and CDR2: MNHNY and SVGAGI (reference sequence). The CDR3 runs 11 residues. The CDR3 loop is CASSPSSEQYF. CDR3 DNA sequence: TGTGCCAGCAGTCCTAGCTCCGAGCAGTACTTC.

The chain uses TRBV9 and TRBJ1-1; D is uncertain. Trimming removed 2 bases at V and 3 bases at J, with 14 bases between. The V gene's germline CDR1 is SGDLS and CDR2 YYNGEE. This CDR3 is 15 amino acids long. DNA of the CDR3: TGTGCCAGCAGCGTCTCGGTGGGATCGGACACTGAAGCTTTCTTT. Translation: CASSVSVGSDTEAFF.

The genes are TRBV19 and TRBJ1-1; D is unresolved. V was trimmed by 4 bases and J by 4 bases, leaving 10 bases between them. CDR3 length equals 13 residues. Germline CDR1 LNHDA, CDR2 SQIVND (reference sequence). The CDR3 DNA sequence: TGTGCCAGTAGTACCTTCCAGATCACTGAAGCTTTCTTT. Residues: CASSTFQITEAFF.

The V call is TRBV6-1, the J call TRBJ1-1; D remains ambiguous. Deletions cut 8 bases from V and 0 bases from J, with 10 bases between. Germline assignment: CDR1 MNHNS and CDR2 SASEGT. This CDR3 is 13 amino acids long. CDR3 in amino acids: CASFKALNTEAFF. The CDR3 DNA is TGTGCCAGCTTTAAGGCTTTGAACACTGAAGCTTTCTTT.

V and J are TRBV7-9 and TRBJ1-1; unclear D gene. V lost 3 bases and J 1 base, leaving 9 bases between the germline ends. The CDR3 runs 14 residues. Germline CDR1 SEHNR, CDR2 FQNEAQ (reference sequence). In nucleotides, the CDR3 is TGTGCCAGCAGCTTTAGCACACAGAACACTGAAGCTTTCTTT. This gives the protein CASSFSTQNTEAFF.

V and J are TRBV9 and TRBJ1-2; D is ambiguous. The V end was cut by 0 bases, the J end by 4 bases, with 10 bases between. The germline CDR1 and CDR2 sequences are SGDLS and YYNGEE. The CDR3 runs 14 residues. CDR3 loop: CASSVGQLRYGYTF. The CDR3 DNA is TGTGCCAGCAGCGTAGGGCAGCTCCGCTATGGCTACACCTTC.

V gene TRBV2 combines with J gene TRBJ2-7; the match to TRBD1 covers 7 bases. Per the germline V gene, CDR1 is SNHLY and CDR2 is FYNNEI. The CDR3 sequence is 17 residues long. Germline trimming cut 4 bases from V and 3 bases from J; bases unmatched to any gene: 15. In DNA form, the CDR3 reads TGTGCCAGCAGTGGTCGGTCCGACCTTCAGGGGGTCTACGAGCAGTACTTC. As protein: CASSGRSDLQGVYEQYF.